This is a list of T cell receptor beta chains from one sample in a study of blood T cell repertoires in COVID-19. Data came from immunoSEQ multiplex PCR; TCRdb stores just in-frame clones and leaves some out. This table holds about 59,000 clones, 65% to 85% found once. What was sequenced was peripheral blood. These receptors came from a man in his 60s with acute or convalescent COVID-19. Each CDR3 is given with its conserved first and last residue. D genes are given only for firm matches. Clone size is given for some rows only: seen once, a few or many times, or a class if the clone is expanded.

TRBV11-1	once	TRBJ2-1	.	TGTGCCAGCAGCCTTTCCTCTAGCAATGAGCAGTTCTTC	CASSLSSSNEQFF
TRBV14	.	TRBJ1-2	.	TGTGCCAGCAGCCAAGATCTACCCGGGGGGTTTAACTATGGCTACACCTTC	CASSQDLPGGFNYGYTF
TRBV9	.	TRBJ2-2	TRBD1	TGTGCCAGCAGACAGGGGGGCCTTTTGGGCGGGGAGCTGTTTTTT	CASRQGGLLGGELFF
TRBV5-5	once	TRBJ1-4	.	TGTGCCAGCAGCAACGCAGGGGCAACTAATGAAAAACTGTTTTTT	CASSNAGATNEKLFF
TRBV7-2	once	TRBJ2-3	.	TGTGCCAGCAGCTTCTATACTAGCACAGATACGCAGTATTTT	CASSFYTSTDTQYF
TRBV9	.	TRBJ2-2	.	TGTGCCAGCAGCGTAGATGGCTGGGGGGAGCTGTTTTTT	CASSVDGWGELFF
TRBV3-1/TRBV3-2	.	TRBJ2-2	TRBD2	TGTGCCAGCAGCCTATGGACTAGCGGGGGTTCGAACACCGGGGAGCTGTTTTTT	CASSLWTSGGSNTGELFF
TRBV9	.	TRBJ2-7	.	TGTGCCAGCAGCCCGAGCGCAGCAGAAAACCTACGCGAGCAGTACTTC	CASSPSAAENLREQYF
TRBV30	.	TRBJ2-1	TRBD1	TGTGCCTGGAGGGTCCCGGGACAGGGGGCGAAGATGCAGTTCTTC	CAWRVPGQGAKMQFF
TRBV6-6	.	TRBJ2-7	TRBD2	TGTGCCAGCAGCGGGGGGGCCTATTACGAGCAGTACTTC	CASSGGAYYEQYF
TRBV18	.	TRBJ2-2	.	TGTGCCAGCTCACCGGACAGCATCGGGGAGCTGTTTTTT	CASSPDSIGELFF
TRBV5-1	.	TRBJ2-2	.	TGCGCCAGCAGCCCCCTCGGTTACACCGGGGAGCTGTTTTTT	CASSPLGYTGELFF
TRBV14	.	TRBJ1-2	.	TGTGCCAGCAGCCCAGGTGGCAGTTCTCTAATTGGCTACACCTTC	CASSPGGSSLIGYTF
TRBV5-1	.	TRBJ2-3	TRBD2	TGCGCCAGCAGACCGGGACTAGCGAGGGCAGATACGCAGTATTTT	CASRPGLARADTQYF
TRBV9	.	TRBJ2-5	.	TGTGCCAGCAGCGTAGTAGGAGGGACCCAGTACTTC	CASSVVGGTQYF
TRBV29-1	.	TRBJ1-1	TRBD1	TGCAGCGTCACAGGGGGCTACCGAAGTGCTTTCTTT	CSVTGGYRSAFF
TRBV5-8	.	TRBJ1-3	.	TGTGCCAGCAGCTTTGACAGGCGATTTGGAAACACCATATATTTT	CASSFDRRFGNTIYF
TRBV6-1	.	TRBJ2-3	TRBD2	TGTGCCAGCAGTGAAAGCGGGACCTTGAATACGCAGTATTTT	CASSESGTLNTQYF
TRBV24-1	.	TRBJ1-2	TRBD1	TGTGCCACCAGTGACTCAGGGGGTGTCTATGGCTACACCTTC	CATSDSGGVYGYTF
TRBV5-1	.	TRBJ1-2	.	TGCGCCAGCAGCTTCAACAGGGATGGCTACACCTTC	CASSFNRDGYTF
TRBV28	.	TRBJ1-1	TRBD1	TGTGCCAGCAGTTTATCCGGGACAGGGCGGAGGGGGTTCTTT	CASSLSGTGRRGFF
TRBV5-4	.	TRBJ2-3	.	TGTGCCAGCAGCTTATACCGGGATCCCGGAGATACGCAGTATTTT	CASSLYRDPGDTQYF
TRBV6-2/TRBV6-3	few	TRBJ1-5	.	TGTGCCAGCAGCCCCACGGTTAGTCAGCCCCAGCATTTT	CASSPTVSQPQHF
TRBV4-2	.	TRBJ1-4	.	TGTGCCAGCAGCCAAGACCCCCAGGGGATTTCAACTAATGAAAAACTGTTTTTT	CASSQDPQGISTNEKLFF
TRBV6-1	.	TRBJ2-1	TRBD1	TGTGCCAGCAACGACAGGGGCTCCTACAATGAGCAGTTCTTC	CASNDRGSYNEQFF
TRBV5-8	.	TRBJ1-6	.	TGTGCCAGCAGCTTGCTTCAGAGGGAATCACCCCTCCACTTT	CASSLLQRESPLHF
TRBV2	.	TRBJ2-7	.	TGTGCCAGCACTCAAGAGTACGCAGGCCCCTACGAGCAGTACTTC	CASTQEYAGPYEQYF
TRBV7-9	.	TRBJ1-1	TRBD1	TGTGCCAGCAGCTTAGTCGGGACAGGGCGCACTGAAGCTTTCTTT	CASSLVGTGRTEAFF
TRBV28	.	TRBJ2-3	TRBD1	TGTGCCAGCAGTGGGGGACAGGGGATCTCTAGCACAGATACGCAGTATTTT	CASSGGQGISSTDTQYF
TRBV6-2/TRBV6-3	.	TRBJ2-3	TRBD1	TGTGCCAGCAGTTATACAGGGGCGGCAGATACGCAGTATTTT	CASSYTGAADTQYF
TRBV19	.	TRBJ2-3	TRBD2	TGTGCCAGTAGTTTTCAGCGGGGGCCATACACAGATACGCAGTATTTT	CASSFQRGPYTDTQYF
TRBV9	.	TRBJ1-1	.	TGTGCCAGCAGCCCCACGGGGAACACTGAAGCTTTCTTT	CASSPTGNTEAFF
TRBV4-2	few	TRBJ2-3	TRBD1	TGTGCCAGCAGCCAAGCCACAGGGGCGAGCACAGATACGCAGTATTTT	CASSQATGASTDTQYF
TRBV6-1	.	TRBJ1-2	.	TGTGCCAGCAGTGAAGGTTCCGGTGCCTATGGCTACACCTTC	CASSEGSGAYGYTF
TRBV12-3/TRBV12-4	.	TRBJ2-3	.	TGTGCCAGCTTAGTAACAGATACGCAGTATTTT	CASLVTDTQYF
TRBV27	.	TRBJ2-1	TRBD2	TGTGCCAGCAGTCGTAGCGGGGGGGCCCCTGAGCAGTTCTTC	CASSRSGGAPEQFF
TRBV27	.	TRBJ1-4	.	TGTGCCAGCAGTTTATTGGGAAAGGGGGCAACTAATGAAAAACTGTTTTTT	CASSLLGKGATNEKLFF
TRBV6-1	.	TRBJ1-6	.	TGTGCCAGCAGTGAAGATGGGGAGGATAATTCACCCCTCCACTTT	CASSEDGEDNSPLHF
TRBV7-2	.	TRBJ2-5	.	TGTGCCAGCAGCTTCTATGGAAGAGGGGAGACCCAGTACTTC	CASSFYGRGETQYF
TRBV24-1	.	TRBJ2-5	.	TGTGCCACCAGTGACCAGGGTTTTCGAGAGACCCAGTACTTC	CATSDQGFRETQYF
TRBV6-5	.	TRBJ2-5	.	TGTGCCAGCAGCAAGGGGGAACAAGAGACCCAGTACTTC	CASSKGEQETQYF
TRBV30	.	TRBJ1-6	.	TGTGCCTGGAGCCCACGGAACAGGGTCGGGTCACCCCTCCACTTT	CAWSPRNRVGSPLHF
TRBV29-1	.	TRBJ2-3	TRBD1	TGCAGCGTTGAAACAGGGGGAGTCCGAGATACGCAGTATTTT	CSVETGGVRDTQYF
TRBV4-1	.	TRBJ2-1	.	TGCGCCAGCAGCCAAGATGCAGGGCTCAATGAGCAGTTCTTC	CASSQDAGLNEQFF
TRBV5-1	.	TRBJ1-2	TRBD1	TGCGCCAGCAGCCCGGACAGGGACTATGGCTACACCTTC	CASSPDRDYGYTF
TRBV6-6	.	TRBJ2-7	TRBD1	TGTGCCAGCAGTTTACAGGGGTCGAGTTCCTACGAGCAGTACTTC	CASSLQGSSSYEQYF
TRBV28	.	TRBJ2-3	.	TGTGCCATCCTGGCGGTAGATACGCAGTATTTT	CAILAVDTQYF
TRBV4-2	.	TRBJ2-2	.	TGTGCCAGCAGCCAAGAGGAGGGGCGCGGTCCCGGGGAGCTGTTTTTT	CASSQEEGRGPGELFF
TRBV6-5	.	TRBJ2-7	TRBD2	TGTGCCAGCAGTTACGCGGGGGGGGTCTACGAGCAGTACTTC	CASSYAGGVYEQYF
TRBV6-1	.	TRBJ2-1	TRBD2	TGTGCCAGCAGTGAAATGACTAGCTGGCCCTACAATGAGCAGTTCTTC	CASSEMTSWPYNEQFF